The rows below give T cell receptor beta chains drawn from one sample of a study of CD8+ T cells in alopecia areata. Some clones are missing from TCRdb's copy, which holds only in-frame ones; the method was immunoSEQ multiplex PCR. The table includes approximately 210,000 clones, around 60% detected once. The sequences come from CD4+ T cells sorted from blood, collected at approximately week 49, from a patient treated with tofacitinib. Receptor source: a human donor with alopecia areata. The conserved cysteine and the conserved F or W are not part of the CDR3 here. Each record gives: V gene, CDR3 length, J gene, CDR3 protein.

v_call: TRBV6-5; cdr3_length: 13; j_call: TRBJ2-7; cdr3_aa: ASRLAPLSFYEQY
v_call: TRBV5-1; cdr3_length: 13; j_call: TRBJ2-5; cdr3_aa: ASSGGRDTQETQY
v_call: TRBV15; cdr3_length: 12; j_call: TRBJ1-1; cdr3_aa: ATSRFGVNTEAF
v_call: TRBV2; cdr3_length: 12; j_call: TRBJ1-2; cdr3_aa: ASSEARDLGTSD
v_call: TRBV10-3; cdr3_length: 18; j_call: TRBJ2-6; cdr3_aa: AISESWTGGLSSGANVLT
v_call: TRBV5-1; cdr3_length: 12; j_call: TRBJ1-1; cdr3_aa: ASNPGGDGTEAF
v_call: TRBV29-1; cdr3_length: 10; j_call: TRBJ1-2; cdr3_aa: SVDDTSYGYT
v_call: TRBV2; cdr3_length: 12; j_call: TRBJ1-1; cdr3_aa: ASSVLTVNTEAF
v_call: TRBV6-6; cdr3_length: 11; j_call: TRBJ1-2; cdr3_aa: ASGQGINYGYT
v_call: TRBV9; cdr3_length: 12; j_call: TRBJ2-1; cdr3_aa: ASSAVPGANEQF
v_call: TRBV7-2; cdr3_length: 12; j_call: TRBJ2-2; cdr3_aa: ASSLIGGGGELF
v_call: TRBV11-3; cdr3_length: 14; j_call: TRBJ2-7; cdr3_aa: ASSREGGGPTYEQY
v_call: TRBV29-1; cdr3_length: 10; j_call: TRBJ2-1; cdr3_aa: SVDKSKSPQV
v_call: TRBV7-2; cdr3_length: 10; j_call: TRBJ1-2; cdr3_aa: ASSLGGYGYT
v_call: TRBV29-1; cdr3_length: 11; j_call: TRBJ1-5; cdr3_aa: SVQGDSNQPQH
v_call: TRBV6-5; cdr3_length: 11; j_call: TRBJ1-2; cdr3_aa: ASTGGSLRGYT
v_call: TRBV27; cdr3_length: 12; j_call: TRBJ1-2; cdr3_aa: ASSFGPQGGGYT
v_call: TRBV14; cdr3_length: 11; j_call: TRBJ2-7; cdr3_aa: ASSQLEGSEQY
v_call: TRBV7-2; cdr3_length: 12; j_call: TRBJ1-4; cdr3_aa: ASSYRGDGEKLF
v_call: TRBV23-1; cdr3_length: 8; j_call: TRBJ1-1; cdr3_aa: ASSQPPAF
v_call: TRBV4-3; cdr3_length: 12; j_call: TRBJ2-7; cdr3_aa: ASSPDRGSYEQY
v_call: TRBV5-1; cdr3_length: 12; j_call: TRBJ2-5; cdr3_aa: ASSLEVHQETQY
v_call: TRBV7-9; cdr3_length: 13; j_call: TRBJ2-1; cdr3_aa: ASSWGLAVNNEQF
v_call: TRBV27; cdr3_length: 13; j_call: TRBJ2-7; cdr3_aa: ASSFTLTALHEQY
v_call: TRBV4-3; cdr3_length: 16; j_call: TRBJ1-6; cdr3_aa: ASSHPGGPGQGISPLH
v_call: TRBV2; cdr3_length: 10; j_call: TRBJ1-2; cdr3_aa: ASSELRVGYT